This is a list of T cell receptor beta chains from one sample in a study of shared clonotypes between healthy human individuals. Using immunoSEQ multiplex PCR, the repertoire was profiled, and TCRdb retains in-frame clones only, with some absent. The sample consists of some 1,600,000 clones, 98% of them appearing once. Sequences were obtained from naive CD4+ T cells sorted from blood. All receptors derive from a young man in good health. Both conserved end residues are part of each CDR3. The D gene is left open where the match is weak. Size values are once, few and many counts, or a class for expanded clones, and some rows have none.

size: -; V: TRBV6-5; J: TRBJ1-5; D: -; DNA: TGTGCCAGCAGTCCGGACAGTAGCAATCAGCCCCAGCATTTT; CDR3: CASSPDSSNQPQHF
size: -; V: TRBV19; J: TRBJ1-4; D: TRBD1; DNA: TGTGCCAGTACCCCCGGGACAGGGTCTGAAAAACTGTTTTTT; CDR3: CASTPGTGSEKLFF
size: -; V: TRBV14; J: TRBJ2-3; D: TRBD2; DNA: TGTGCCAGCAGCCAATCCGTCTCGGGGGAGGGCGCAGATACGCAGTATTTT; CDR3: CASSQSVSGEGADTQYF
size: -; V: TRBV30; J: TRBJ1-4; D: TRBD1; DNA: TGTGCCTGGAGTTCCGGGACAGGGGACGAAAAACTGTTTTTT; CDR3: CAWSSGTGDEKLFF
size: -; V: TRBV27; J: TRBJ2-3; D: -; DNA: TGTGCCAGCAGTTTGTCCTACACAGATACGCAGTATTTT; CDR3: CASSLSYTDTQYF
size: -; V: TRBV7-9; J: TRBJ1-1; D: -; DNA: TGTGCCAGCAGCTACCGGAACACTGAAGCTTTCTTT; CDR3: CASSYRNTEAFF
size: -; V: TRBV14; J: TRBJ2-1; D: TRBD2; DNA: TGTGCCAGCAGCCCCTATAGCGGGCACAGCTCCTACAATGAGCAGTTCTTC; CDR3: CASSPYSGHSSYNEQFF
size: -; V: TRBV14; J: TRBJ2-7; D: TRBD2; DNA: TGTGCCAGCAGCCCCTTAGCGGGAGGGGTATCCTACGAGCAGTACTTC; CDR3: CASSPLAGGVSYEQYF
size: -; V: TRBV29-1; J: TRBJ2-2; D: -; DNA: TGCAGCGCATCATCAGGGTGGGGGATGACCGGGGAGCTGTTTTTT; CDR3: CSASSGWGMTGELFF
size: -; V: TRBV7-9; J: TRBJ2-5; D: -; DNA: TGTGCCAGCAGACGGCAGGCTAACTCGGAGACCCAGTACTTC; CDR3: CASRRQANSETQYF
size: -; V: TRBV20-1; J: TRBJ2-1; D: -; DNA: TGCAGTGCTAGGGAACATGAGCAGTTCTTC; CDR3: CSAREHEQFF
size: -; V: TRBV7-2; J: TRBJ1-2; D: -; DNA: TGTGCCAGCAGCTTAGGAAACAGGGTTGGTGGCTACACCTTC; CDR3: CASSLGNRVGGYTF
size: -; V: TRBV6-5; J: TRBJ1-3; D: TRBD1; DNA: TGTGCCAGCAGTTACTCGACAGGGTACGGAAACACCATATATTTT; CDR3: CASSYSTGYGNTIYF
size: -; V: TRBV5-6; J: TRBJ1-5; D: TRBD1; DNA: TGTGCCAGCAGCTTGACAGGGGGTGGCAATCAGCCCCAGCATTTT; CDR3: CASSLTGGGNQPQHF
size: -; V: TRBV29-1; J: TRBJ2-7; D: TRBD2; DNA: TGCAGCGTTGCGCGGGAGGGCACCCCCTACGAGCAGTACTTC; CDR3: CSVAREGTPYEQYF
size: -; V: TRBV9; J: TRBJ2-3; D: -; DNA: TGTGCCAGCAGCGTAGAAGGAGGGACAGGAAACGGGAGGGCAGATACGCAGTATTTT; CDR3: CASSVEGGTGNGRADTQYF
size: once; V: TRBV11-2; J: TRBJ2-7; D: -; DNA: TGTGCCAGCAGCTCCGAGAGGGCGTTGGGGGGCTACTACGAGCAGTACTTC; CDR3: CASSSERALGGYYEQYF
size: once; V: TRBV4-1; J: TRBJ2-1; D: TRBD2; DNA: TGCGCCAGCAGCCAAGGGGAGGGATCTCTGAACGTACTCTTCTTC; CDR3: CASSQGEGSLNVLFF
size: -; V: TRBV5-1; J: TRBJ2-1; D: -; DNA: TGCGCCAGCAGCTTGGGCAGGGGAGCCTACAATGAGCAGTTCTTC; CDR3: CASSLGRGAYNEQFF
size: -; V: TRBV18; J: TRBJ1-1; D: TRBD1; DNA: TGTGCCAGCTCACCACTTTTTGGGGACAGGGCTTCGGCAGGCACTGAAGCTTTCTTT; CDR3: CASSPLFGDRASAGTEAFF
size: -; V: TRBV21-1; J: TRBJ2-2; D: -; DNA: TGTGCCACCTCCACCGGGGAGCTGTTTTTT; CDR3: CATSTGELFF
size: -; V: TRBV5-6; J: TRBJ1-1; D: -; DNA: TGTGCCAGCAGCTTGAGGGAAGTCGTAGCTTTCTTT; CDR3: CASSLREVVAFF
size: -; V: TRBV7-8; J: TRBJ2-2; D: -; DNA: TGTGCCAGCAGCTTATCCCGGAGCACCGGGGAGCTGTTTTTT; CDR3: CASSLSRSTGELFF
size: once; V: TRBV28; J: TRBJ1-1; D: -; DNA: TGTGCCAGCAGTTCCCGTAGGGGGGTGGAAGCTTTCTTT; CDR3: CASSSRRGVEAFF
size: -; V: TRBV5-4; J: TRBJ2-1; D: -; DNA: TGTGCCAGCAGCTTGGCGGCAGAATTCTACAATGAGCAGTTCTTC; CDR3: CASSLAAEFYNEQFF
size: -; V: TRBV7-2; J: TRBJ2-2; D: TRBD2; DNA: TGTGCCAGCAGCTCTAGCGGGAGTCTCACCGGGGAGCTGTTTTTT; CDR3: CASSSSGSLTGELFF
size: -; V: TRBV5-1; J: TRBJ2-7; D: -; DNA: TGCGCCAGCAGCCTAGACGTAGGGTACGAGCAGTACTTC; CDR3: CASSLDVGYEQYF
size: -; V: TRBV5-1; J: TRBJ2-7; D: TRBD2; DNA: TGCGCCAGCAGCTTTGACGGGACTAGCGGCTACGAGCAGTACTTC; CDR3: CASSFDGTSGYEQYF
size: -; V: TRBV4-2; J: TRBJ2-1; D: -; DNA: TGTGCCAGCAGCCCTCAGACCCGGGGCTCGTACAATGAGCAGTTCTTC; CDR3: CASSPQTRGSYNEQFF
size: -; V: TRBV12-5; J: TRBJ2-1; D: TRBD2; DNA: TGTGCTAGTGGTTTGGCGGGGGGGCCCCACAATGAGCAGTTCTTC; CDR3: CASGLAGGPHNEQFF
size: -; V: TRBV20-1; J: TRBJ2-3; D: -; DNA: TGCAGTGCTAGGGGGACAGATACGCAGTATTTT; CDR3: CSARGTDTQYF
size: once; V: TRBV6-6; J: TRBJ2-2; D: TRBD2; DNA: TGTGCCAGCAGCCCCGTAAGCAGCGGGAGGATTGGGGAGCTGTTTTTT; CDR3: CASSPVSSGRIGELFF
size: -; V: TRBV28; J: TRBJ2-7; D: TRBD1; DNA: TGTGCCAGCAGCAGGGGGCGAAACTACGAGCAGTACTTC; CDR3: CASSRGRNYEQYF
size: once; V: TRBV5-4; J: TRBJ2-1; D: -; DNA: TGTGCCAGCAGCCCACTGACAAGCTCCTACAATGAGCAGTTCTTC; CDR3: CASSPLTSSYNEQFF
size: -; V: TRBV5-4; J: TRBJ2-1; D: TRBD1; DNA: TGTGCCAGCAGCTTGGCAGGGGGAATCTCCAATGAGCAGTTCTTC; CDR3: CASSLAGGISNEQFF
size: -; V: TRBV4-1; J: TRBJ1-2; D: TRBD1; DNA: TGCGCCAGCAGCCAGGACAGGGGTGGGTATGGCTACACCTTC; CDR3: CASSQDRGGYGYTF
size: -; V: TRBV5-1; J: TRBJ1-3; D: -; DNA: TGCGCCAGCAGCTTGGCCAAGGGGCTGACGGGAAACACCATATATTTT; CDR3: CASSLAKGLTGNTIYF
size: -; V: TRBV28; J: TRBJ2-2; D: -; DNA: TGTGCCAGCAGTTTCATACAGGGTACCGGGGAGCTGTTTTTT; CDR3: CASSFIQGTGELFF